One sample yielded the 21 T cell receptor beta chains listed below, sequenced in a study of sequential checkpoint blockade in melanoma. Produced via immunoSEQ multiplex PCR; TCRdb's table is partial and in-frame only. The sample yields 15,000 to 20,000 clones, roughly 72% seen once. This sample's treatment: randomized to nivolumab then ipilimumab (arm A) or the reverse (arm B). This specimen was CD8+ T cells sorted from blood (inferred from file names), taken from a patient given nivolumab and ipilimumab in sequence. The receptor set was obtained from a human donor with melanoma.

The chain carries TRBV6-5 and TRBJ1-2; D may be TRBD1 (5 bases). Germline loops: CDR1 MNHEY, CDR2 SVGAGI. The V end was cut by 4 bases, the J end by 7 bases, with 22 bases between. There are 16 residues in the CDR3. CDR3 DNA sequence: TGTGCCAGCAGTTTCCCCGGGGGGGGATGGCTAGCTGGCTACACCTTC. Encoded protein: CASSFPGGGWLAGYTF.

The chain carries TRBV6-6 and TRBJ1-3, with D tentatively TRBD1 (5 bases). V lost 7 bases and J 6 bases, leaving 19 bases between the germline ends. CDR1 and CDR2 from the germline V gene are MNHNY and SVGAGI (reference sequence). The CDR3 is made up of 15 amino acids. The CDR3 here is CASISGVSLKNTIYF. CDR3 bases: TGTGCCAGCATCTCGGGGGTCAGCTTAAAAAACACCATATATTTT.

V is TRBV9 and J is TRBJ1-2; 7 bases fit TRBD1. The CDR3 totals 15 residues. The ends lost 2 bases at V and 7 bases at J; junction bases unmatched: 11. Germline loops: CDR1 SGDLS, CDR2 YYNGEE. In DNA, the CDR3 is TGTGCCAGCAGCGTCTCAGGGCAGGGGGGAGGTGGCTACACCTTC. This gives the protein CASSVSGQGGGGYTF.

V is TRBV4-1 and J is TRBJ2-7; 8 bases are a match to TRBD2. The V segment lost 0 bases and the J segment 3 bases; nucleotides outside the gene matches: 13. The V gene's germline CDR1 is MGHRA and CDR2 YSYEKL. This CDR3 comprises 18 residues. DNA for the CDR3: TGCGCCAGCAGCCAAGAAGAGGCCTTACAGCGGGGGTACTACGAGCAGTACTTC. Protein: CASSQEEALQRGYYEQYF.

The chain carries TRBV9 and TRBJ2-1; maybe TRBD2 (5 bases). Deletions cut 4 bases from V and 4 bases from J, with 12 bases between. Per germline, CDR1 SGDLS and CDR2 YYNGEE. The CDR3 sequence is 14 residues long. The CDR3 protein is CASSPSGNYNEQFF. CDR3 nucleotides: TGTGCCAGCAGCCCGTCGGGGAATTACAATGAGCAGTTCTTC.

Of note for this clone: At one of its ends the junction is not consistent with the germline gene, which may arise from a read error. V usage is TRBV7-7 and J usage is TRBJ2-5, with 9 bases lining up with TRBD1. Germline loops: CDR1 SSHAT, CDR2 FNYEAQ (reference sequence). The CDR3 runs to 16 residues. The DNA for the CDR3 is TGTGCTAGCAGCCGTGACCAGACAGGGGGGCAAGAGACCCAGTACTTC. Protein product: CASSRDQTGGQETQYF.

This clone was counted once. The DNA for the CDR3 is TGTGCCAGCAGGGACAGGGGCGTGATTTACGAGCAGTACTTC. Translation gives CASRDRGVIYEQYF. The chain recombines TRBV6-6 with TRBJ2-7, with 9 nucleotides matching TRBD1. The CDR3 has 14 amino acids. V lost 6 bases, J lost 4 bases, and 7 bases stayed unmatched. Germline assignment: CDR1 MNHNY and CDR2 SVGAGI (reference sequence).

This clone showed up just once. The J gene is TRBJ1-2, the V gene TRBV4-2; the match to TRBD1 covers 9 bases. The CDR3 sequence is 17 residues long. The V gene's germline CDR1 is LGHNA and CDR2 YNFKEQ. J was trimmed by 5 bases and V by 0 bases; bases with no gene match: 10. For the CDR3, the DNA is TGTGCCAGCAGCCAAGATTGGGACAGGGTGGCGGGGTATGGCTACACCTTC. It specifies CASSQDWDRVAGYGYTF.

The chain has TRBV28 and TRBJ2-7, with 7 bases identical to TRBD1. V shed 3 bases, J shed 7 bases, and the junction held 12 bases outside the gene matches. The CDR3 contains 15 residues. CDR1 and CDR2 (germline): MDHEN, SYDVKM. The CDR3: CASSLFRQGDREQYF. Written as DNA, the CDR3 is TGTGCCAGCAGTTTGTTCAGACAGGGCGATAGGGAGCAGTACTTC.

The rearrangement uses TRBV2 and TRBJ1-2, with 7 bases lining up with TRBD1. Trimming at V came to 1 base and at J to 4 bases, leaving 9 bases not matched to a gene. Germline CDR1 is SNHLY and CDR2 is FYNNEI. The CDR3 runs 16 residues. The DNA of the CDR3 is TGTGCCAGCAGTGAAGTGACAGGGTATCAGGGCTATGGCTACACCTTC. Translation: CASSEVTGYQGYGYTF.

V usage is TRBV7-9 and J usage is TRBJ2-7, with D possibly TRBD1 on 5 matching bases. Germline assignment: CDR1 SEHNR and CDR2 FQNEAQ (reference sequence). The germline V and J ends were trimmed by 4 bases and 6 bases, with 10 bases remaining between them. The CDR3 loop spans 12 amino acids. This CDR3 is CASSSQGGEQYF. Written as DNA, the CDR3 is TGTGCCAGCAGCTCCCAGGGTGGCGAGCAGTACTTC.

The chain uses TRBV19 and TRBJ1-5; 8 bases match TRBD1. Germline V gives CDR1 LNHDA, CDR2 SQIVND (reference sequence). The CDR3 covers 16 residues. J lost 1 base, V lost 3 bases, and 5 bases had no gene match. The CDR3 nucleotides are TGTGCCAGTAGTATCGACAGGGGAAGGAGCAATCAGCCCCAGCATTTT. Its translation is CASSIDRGRSNQPQHF.

This clone was seen a few times. This CDR3 reads CASSPLTGPEAFF. In nucleotides, the CDR3 is TGTGCCAGCAGCCCCCTGACAGGGCCCGAAGCTTTCTTT. The rearrangement links TRBV13 to TRBJ1-1, with 7 bases aligning to TRBD1. The CDR3 covers 13 residues. With 5 bases clipped from V and 8 bases from J, the junction kept 8 bases outside the gene matches. Germline V gene lookup returns CDR1 PRHDT and CDR2 FYEKMQ (reference sequence). The full variable domain, with the rest looked up from reference TRBV13 and TRBJ1-1, is AAGVIQSPRHLIKEKRETATLKCYPIPRHDTVYWYQQGPGQDPQFLISFYEKMQSDKGSIPDRFSAQQFSDYHSELNMSSLELGDSALYFCASSPLTGPEAFFGQGTRLTVV.

This chain uses TRBV5-1 with TRBJ2-7, with 10 bases that match TRBD1. This CDR3 contains 15 residues. The V and J ends lost 0 bases and 3 bases, in that order; junction bases with no gene match: 3. Germline loops: CDR1 SGHRS, CDR2 YFSETQ. This CDR3 reads CASSLEGQGYYEQYF. The CDR3 coding sequence is TGCGCCAGCAGCTTGGAGGGACAGGGGTACTACGAGCAGTACTTC.

The chain carries TRBV28 and TRBJ2-2, with a possible D match to TRBD1 (5 bases). This CDR3 region has 12 residues. The V gene lost 2 bases and the J gene lost 8 bases, with 6 bases spanning the gap. Germline assignment: CDR1 MDHEN and CDR2 SYDVKM. The CDR3, as DNA: TGTGCCAGCAGTTTAGGGGCTGGGGAGCTGTTTTTT. Its protein product is CASSLGAGELFF.

The chain has TRBV11-3 and TRBJ1-1; TRBD1 matches at 8 bases. J gave up 5 bases and V 3 bases, and 5 bases lay outside the gene matches. The V gene's germline CDR1 is SGHNT and CDR2 YENEEA. This CDR3 has 14 amino acids. CDR3 DNA sequence: TGTGCCAGCAGCTTCACAGGGGGAAGGACTGAAGCTTTCTTT. This gives the protein CASSFTGGRTEAFF.

CDR3 sequence (DNA): TGTGCCAGCAGCGGGTGGGACAGGGATGGCGAGACCCAGTACTTC. Translation: CASSGWDRDGETQYF. V and J are TRBV9 and TRBJ2-5, with 9 bases lining up with TRBD1. Germline V lookup: CDR1 SGDLS, CDR2 YYNGEE. J was trimmed by 5 bases and V by 3 bases; bases with no gene match: 8. The CDR3 has 15 residues.

For this clone: Within the sample, other DNA sequences also encode this same CDR3. The chain uses TRBV5-8 and TRBJ2-1; D unresolved. The CDR3 has 15 residues. Germline V gives CDR1 SGHTS, CDR2 YDEGEE. V was clipped by 0 bases and J by 0 bases, with 7 bases between them. The CDR3 nucleotides are TGTGCCAGCAGCTTGGGGCAAAGCTCCTACAATGAGCAGTTCTTC. It is translated as CASSLGQSSYNEQFF.

In this sample, this clone turned up a few times. The chain recombines TRBV5-4 with TRBJ1-5; 9 nucleotides line up with TRBD1. This CDR3 is 14 amino acids long. The V segment lost 4 bases and the J segment 7 bases; nucleotides outside the gene matches: 6. CDR1 SGHNT and CDR2 YYREEE come from the germline V gene (reference sequence). CDR3 coding DNA: TGTGCCAGCAGCCAAGGGACAGGGTTACAGCCCCAGCATTTT. It is translated as CASSQGTGLQPQHF.

V gene TRBV7-6 combines with J gene TRBJ1-5; 9 nucleotides align to TRBD1. This CDR3 spans 15 amino acids. The germline V gene encodes CDR1 SGHVS and CDR2 FNYEAQ. Losses at the gene ends were 1 base for V and 4 bases for J; bases not matched to a gene: 2. The DNA for the CDR3 is TGTGCCAGCAGCTTAGGGGACAGGGCGAATCAGCCCCAGCATTTT. This gives the protein CASSLGDRANQPQHF.

V gene TRBV16 combines with J gene TRBJ1-5; maybe TRBD1 (5 bases). Trimming removed 4 bases from V and 4 bases from J, with 11 bases in between. The CDR3 covers 14 residues. CDR1 is KGHSY and CDR2 is FQNENV in the germline V gene. The CDR3 reads CASSRDSFNQPQHF. The CDR3 DNA reads as TGTGCCAGCAGCCGAGACAGCTTTAATCAGCCCCAGCATTTT.